This entry describes one T cell receptor beta chain. The V gene end was trimmed by 4 bases and the J gene end by 4 bases; junction bases not matched to a gene: 2. CDR1 and CDR2 (germline): MNHNS, SASEGT. CDR3 size: 14 residues. In the authors' workflow: Reference gene primers were amplified, and this amplification served to estimate nucleated cell counts. Produced via immunoSEQ multiplex PCR; TCRdb's table is partial and in-frame only. That table furnishes V, J and clone size, whereas the DNA furnished D and trimming. This sample has approximately 180,000 clones, with 70% to 90% found just once. Patients of the Seattle cohort, enrolled during active infection, were followed longitudinally. The data are from a study of blood T cell repertoires in COVID-19. Study information: The origin of the acute and convalescent COVID-19 samples was the United States, Italy and Spain. PBMCs, B-cell-depleted T cells, or T cells were the source of the cDNA or gDNA that made up the material.

Sequenced material: peripheral blood. V usage is TRBV6-1 and J usage is TRBJ2-3; 10 nucleotides line up with TRBD2. The TCR comes from a person aged 65 to 85 with COVID-19, enrolled during active disease. As DNA, the CDR3 is TGTGCCAGCAGTGTAGCGGGAGGAGCAGATACGCAGTATTTT. Encoded protein: CASSVAGGADTQYF.